A single sample is the source of the 7 T cell receptor beta chains below, sequenced in a study of shared clonotypes between healthy human individuals. Repertoires were generated with immunoSEQ multiplex PCR, while TCRdb's copy carries only in-frame clones and drops some. The sample yields 2 million to 2.5 million clones, 93% seen once. The source material was naive CD4+ T cells from PBMCs. Subset given: CD45RA+ positively selected. Receptors were obtained from a man aged 18 to 29 in good health. Some clones in this sample may be carry-over from other donors' samples.

Notes on this clone: Other DNA sequences from this sample encode an identical CDR3 as well. The chain recombines TRBV11-3 with TRBJ1-1, with D uncertain. The CDR3 extends over 13 amino acids. V lost 5 bases and J lost 2, with 9 bases in between. Germline-derived CDR1 and CDR2 are SGHNT and YENEEA. Here the CDR3 DNA reads TGTGCCAGCAGCCCGGGCCTTAACACTGAAGCTTTCTTT. This gives the protein CASSPGLNTEAFF.

The chain joins TRBV27 to TRBJ2-2; 13 bases are a match to TRBD2. The ends lost 7 bases at V and 5 bases at J; junction bases unmatched: 13. CDR3 size: 18 residues. The germline CDR1 and CDR2 sequences are MNHEY and SMNVEV (reference sequence). The chain's CDR3 is CASIPGGLAGSGTGELFF. CDR3 bases: TGTGCCAGCATCCCTGGGGGACTAGCGGGAAGCGGGACCGGGGAGCTGTTTTTT.

This chain uses TRBV28 with TRBJ2-7, with 8 bases aligning to TRBD2. V lost 6 bases to trimming and J lost 6 bases; unmatched junction nucleotides: 10. The CDR3 covers 14 residues. Germline CDR1 MDHEN, CDR2 SYDVKM. In DNA, the CDR3 is TGTGCCAGCAGCCAACTCCGCGGGAGGTTCGAGCAGTACTTC. Protein: CASSQLRGRFEQYF.

The chain recombines TRBV1 with TRBJ1-3. TRBV1 is a known pseudogene. There are 17 residues in the CDR3. This CDR3 reads CTSSLTPGNLSGNTIYF. DNA of the CDR3: TGCACCAGCAGTCTTACACCTGGGAACCTCTCTGGAAACACCATATATTTT.

The genes are TRBV6-5 and TRBJ2-5, with a weak D call TRBD2 (6 bases). Germline V gene sequence: CDR1 MNHEY, CDR2 SVGAGI. The CDR3 runs to 13 residues. With 6 bases removed from V and 3 bases from J, the gap between germline ends came to 11 bases. The CDR3 is CASRKSGEETQYF. The DNA for the CDR3 is TGTGCCAGCAGGAAGTCGGGGGAAGAGACCCAGTACTTC.

The chain has TRBV11-2 and TRBJ1-3; D not certain. Germline V CDR1 and CDR2: SGHAT, FQNNGV. The CDR3 has 18 amino acids. Trimming left V 6 bases short and J 3 bases short, with 24 bases between. CDR3 protein: CASRHLAGSERSGNTIYF. The CDR3 DNA is TGTGCCAGCAGACACTTGGCGGGGTCAGAGAGAAGTGGAAACACCATATATTTT.

The chain links TRBV5-6 to TRBJ2-7; D gene unclear. CDR1 is SGHDT, CDR2 YYEEEE, per germline. This CDR3 is built from 14 residues. V lost 5 bases, J lost 4 bases, and 16 bases lay in between. Here the CDR3 DNA reads TGTGCCAGCAGTTCATCTCGGGCCAATTACGAGCAGTACTTC. The encoded protein is CASSSSRANYEQYF.